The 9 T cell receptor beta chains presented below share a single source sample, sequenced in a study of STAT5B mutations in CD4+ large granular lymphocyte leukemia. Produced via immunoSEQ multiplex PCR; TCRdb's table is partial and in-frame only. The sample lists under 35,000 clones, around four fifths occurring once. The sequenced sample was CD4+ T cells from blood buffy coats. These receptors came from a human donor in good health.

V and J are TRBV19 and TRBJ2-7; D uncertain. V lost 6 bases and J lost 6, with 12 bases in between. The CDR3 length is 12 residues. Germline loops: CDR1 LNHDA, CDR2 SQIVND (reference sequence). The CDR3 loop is CASRRPTGEQYF. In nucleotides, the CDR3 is TGTGCCAGTAGAAGGCCCACGGGCGAGCAGTACTTC.

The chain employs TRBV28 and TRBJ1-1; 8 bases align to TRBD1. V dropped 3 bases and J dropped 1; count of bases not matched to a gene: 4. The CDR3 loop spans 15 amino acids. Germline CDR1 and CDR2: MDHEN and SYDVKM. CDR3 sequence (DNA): TGTGCCAGCAGTTTTGCGACAGGGGCGAACACTGAAGCTTTCTTT. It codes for CASSFATGANTEAFF.

CDR3: CASTYRGEQYF. The CDR3 nucleotides read TGTGCCAGCACTTACAGGGGCGAGCAGTACTTC. V and J are TRBV2 and TRBJ2-7, with TRBD1 matching over 7 bases. The junction had 3 bases not matched to a gene; V was cut back by 7 bases and J by 6 bases. The CDR3 extends over 11 amino acids. Germline lookup yields CDR1 SNHLY and CDR2 FYNNEI. Full variable domain (missing parts from reference TRBV2 and TRBJ2-7): EPEVTQTPSHQVTQMGQEVILRCVPISNHLYFYWYRQILGQKVEFLVSFYNNEISEKSEIFDDQFSVERPDGSNFTLKIRSTKLEDSAMYFCASTYRGEQYFGPGTRLTVT.

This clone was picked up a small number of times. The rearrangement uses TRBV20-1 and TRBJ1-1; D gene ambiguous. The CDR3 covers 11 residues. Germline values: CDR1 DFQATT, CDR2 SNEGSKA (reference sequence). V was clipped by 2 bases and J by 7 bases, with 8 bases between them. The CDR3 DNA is TGCAGTGCTAGACGGACGGATGAAGCTTTCTTT. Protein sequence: CSARRTDEAFF.

The CDR3 sequence is CAWKDSSYGYTF. CDR3 nucleotide sequence: TGTGCCTGGAAGGACAGCTCCTATGGCTACACCTTC. V is TRBV30 and J is TRBJ1-2; tentative D call: TRBD1 (6 bases). The V end was cut by 4 bases, the J end by 4 bases, with 10 bases between. The CDR3 consists of 12 residues. From germline, CDR1 is GTSNPN and CDR2 SVGIG (reference sequence).

DNA of the CDR3: TGTGCCAGCAGTGAATGGGGGACCTCTTATTCACCCCTCCACTTT. Its translation is CASSEWGTSYSPLHF. V usage is TRBV2 and J usage is TRBJ1-6; tentatively, D is TRBD1 (5 bases). Looked up from germline, CDR1 is SNHLY and CDR2 is FYNNEI. Trimming removed 2 bases at V and 8 bases at J, with 13 bases between. This CDR3 comprises 15 residues.

CDR3 residues: CASSQSGGAGNEQFF. DNA of the CDR3: TGCGCCAGCAGCCAGAGCGGGGGGGCCGGCAATGAGCAGTTCTTC. V is TRBV5-1 and J is TRBJ2-1, with 10 bases identical to TRBD2. Germline V gene data show CDR1 as SGHRS and CDR2 as YFSETQ. The junction had 7 bases not matched to a gene; V was cut back by 4 bases and J by 6 bases. The CDR3 is 15 residues long.

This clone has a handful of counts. The CDR3 here is CASGPYQGAGANVLTF. The CDR3 DNA sequence: TGTGCTAGTGGTCCCTACCAGGGGGCCGGGGCCAACGTCCTGACTTTC. This chain connects TRBV12-5 to TRBJ2-6; 8 bases align to TRBD1. CDR1 and CDR2 from the germline V gene are LGHNT and FRNRAP. The ends lost 5 bases at V and 4 bases at J; junction bases unmatched: 7. CDR3 size: 16 residues.

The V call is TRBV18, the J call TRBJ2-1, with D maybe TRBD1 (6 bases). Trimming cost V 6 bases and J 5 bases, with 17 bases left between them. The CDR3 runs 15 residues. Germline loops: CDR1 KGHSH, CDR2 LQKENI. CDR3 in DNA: TGTGCCAGCTCCTCGCCAGGGGTTAGGGACAATGAGCAGTTCTTC. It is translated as CASSSPGVRDNEQFF.